Each of the 28 T cell receptor beta chains below was sequenced from the same sample in a study of technical replicates of blood from a few donors. Here immunoSEQ multiplex PCR was the method, and the copy in TCRdb shows in-frame clones only, minus some. Among 78,000 or so clones listed, approximately 90% were seen once. The sequenced sample consisted of T cells isolated from PBMCs. These receptors originate from a human donor in good health.

This rearrangement joins TRBV7-6 to TRBJ2-1; TRBD2 is a possible D gene (5 bases). This CDR3 is built from 14 residues. Looked up from germline, CDR1 is SGHVS and CDR2 is FNYEAQ. V dropped 5 bases and J dropped 2 bases, with 10 bases sitting between them. CDR3 bases: TGTGCCAGCAGCCCAGCGGCCACCTACAATGAGCAGTTCTTC. Protein: CASSPAATYNEQFF.

The V gene is TRBV25-1, the J gene TRBJ1-5, with D perhaps TRBD1 (6 bases). Per germline, CDR1 MGHDK and CDR2 SYGVNS. The V and J ends lost 5 bases and 3 bases respectively, with 14 bases between them. The CDR3 length is 15 residues. The CDR3 reads CASSSGGALNQPQHF. The CDR3 DNA is TGTGCCAGCAGTAGTGGGGGGGCACTCAATCAGCCCCAGCATTTT.

This chain links TRBV9 with TRBJ2-1; D ambiguous. The ends were cut back, 0 bases at V and 0 bases at J, with 7 bases in the middle. This CDR3 has 15 residues. Germline lookup yields CDR1 SGDLS and CDR2 YYNGEE. In DNA form, the CDR3 reads TGTGCCAGCAGCGTAGCTTACTTCTCCTACAATGAGCAGTTCTTC. This encodes CASSVAYFSYNEQFF.

This clone was seen a few times. The genes are TRBV19 and TRBJ1-5; 7 bases align to TRBD1. The CDR3 has 15 residues. J gave up 7 bases and V 7 bases, and 13 bases lay outside the gene matches. Germline CDR1 reads LNHDA; CDR2 reads SQIVND (reference sequence). CDR3 DNA: TGTGCCAGTATTATGGACAGGACTGGGAGGCAGCCCCAGCATTTT. Translated: CASIMDRTGRQPQHF.

This clone was detected only once. V usage is TRBV5-4 and J usage is TRBJ2-5, with D possibly being TRBD1 (5 bases). Between the trimmed V and J ends, which lost 0 bases and 2 bases, there was a span of 8 bases. Germline V CDR1 and CDR2: SGHNT, YYREEE (reference sequence). This CDR3 contains 14 residues. This CDR3 reads CASSLETAQETQYF. For the CDR3, the DNA is TGTGCCAGCAGCTTGGAGACAGCGCAAGAGACCCAGTACTTC.

This rearrangement joins TRBV28 to TRBJ2-2; D gene ambiguous. The CDR3 totals 17 residues. The germline V gene has CDR1 MDHEN and CDR2 SYDVKM. Trimming left V 4 bases short and J 1 base short, with 16 bases between. CDR3: CASSSLGSVWNTGELFF. The CDR3 DNA follows: TGTGCCAGCAGTTCTCTGGGCAGTGTCTGGAACACCGGGGAGCTGTTTTTT.

The chain recombines TRBV2 with TRBJ2-4; TRBD2 agrees at 8 bases. CDR1 and CDR2 from the germline V gene are SNHLY and FYNNEI. CDR3 length: 15 residues. Losses at the gene ends were 0 bases for V and 4 bases for J; bases not matched to a gene: 2. CDR3 DNA: TGTGCCAGCAGTGAAGCAAAGCGGGAGAAAAACATTCAGTACTTC. As protein: CASSEAKREKNIQYF. The full variable domain, completed using reference TRBV2 and TRBJ2-4, is EPEVTQTPSHQVTQMGQEVILRCVPISNHLYFYWYRQILGQKVEFLVSFYNNEISEKSEIFDDQFSVERPDGSNFTLKIRSTKLEDSAMYFCASSEAKREKNIQYFGAGTRLSVL.

This clone appeared a few times. The chain recombines TRBV19 with TRBJ1-5, with 9 nucleotides matching TRBD1. Germline V lookup: CDR1 LNHDA, CDR2 SQIVND (reference sequence). The CDR3 runs to 14 residues. Trimming took 7 bases from V and 5 from J; bases not matched to a gene: 6. In nucleotides, the CDR3 is TGTGCCAGTACGGACAGGGGTTATTATCAGCCCCAGCATTTT. Protein: CASTDRGYYQPQHF.

V and J are TRBV19 and TRBJ2-3; 10 bases fit TRBD2. The junction had 10 bases not matched to a gene; V was cut back by 3 bases and J by 4 bases. Germline V lookup: CDR1 LNHDA, CDR2 SQIVND (reference sequence). This CDR3 has 17 amino acids. The CDR3 DNA sequence: TGTGCCAGTAGTATGGATCTAGCGGGAGAGGGGCCAGATACGCAGTATTTT. Amino acids: CASSMDLAGEGPDTQYF.

The chain has TRBV27 and TRBJ2-1; D possibly corresponds to TRBD2 (6 bases). V dropped 0 bases and J dropped 9 bases, with 6 bases sitting between them. This CDR3 is built from 12 residues. CDR1 MNHEY and CDR2 SMNVEV come from the germline V gene (reference sequence). CDR3 DNA: TGTGCCAGCAGTTTATCGCGGGGTGAGCAGTTCTTC. It specifies CASSLSRGEQFF.

The chain couples TRBV11-2 to TRBJ2-7; D unresolved. This CDR3 is built from 12 residues. CDR1 SGHAT and CDR2 FQNNGV come from the germline V gene. Trimming took off 2 bases at V and 3 bases at J, with 5 bases between the two ends. CDR3 DNA sequence: TGTGCCAGCAGCTTACTCCGCTACGAGCAGTACTTC. Its translation: CASSLLRYEQYF.

The chain has TRBV25-1 and TRBJ2-1, with TRBD1 as a possible D gene (5 bases). This CDR3 spans 18 amino acids. The V end lost 2 bases, the J end lost 7 bases, and 24 bases lay between the germline ends. The germline CDR1 and CDR2 sequences are MGHDK and SYGVNS. CDR3 nucleotides: TGTGCCAGCAGTGAAACGGTACAGGCCGAAGTAGGGTGGAATGAGCAGTTCTTC. The encoded protein is CASSETVQAEVGWNEQFF.

The genes are TRBV27 and TRBJ2-1; 11 bases are shared with TRBD2. Germline CDR1 and CDR2: MNHEY and SMNVEV (reference sequence). Unmatched junction bases numbered 5, after V lost 3 bases and J lost 7 bases. The CDR3 extends over 15 amino acids. This CDR3 reads CASSLSGTSGNEQFF. The DNA for the CDR3 is TGTGCCAGCAGTTTGTCCGGGACTAGCGGAAATGAGCAGTTCTTC.

The rearrangement joins TRBV5-6 to TRBJ2-2; perhaps TRBD1 as D (6 bases). Trimming pared 0 bases from V and 7 bases from J, leaving 16 bases between. Per the germline V gene, CDR1 is SGHDT and CDR2 is YYEEEE. The CDR3 has 16 residues. CDR3 in amino acids: CASSLELQGFGGELFF. The CDR3 bases are TGTGCCAGCAGCTTGGAATTACAGGGCTTTGGCGGGGAGCTGTTTTTT.

This sequence joins TRBV6-5 and TRBJ1-1, with D perhaps TRBD1 (6 bases). The V gene's germline CDR1 is MNHEY and CDR2 SVGAGI. V lost 1 base and J lost 7, with 13 bases in between. The CDR3 contains 14 residues. CDR3 amino acids: CASSYYEGVNEAFF. CDR3 coding DNA: TGTGCCAGCAGTTACTACGAGGGGGTTAATGAAGCTTTCTTT.

Only a few counts were recorded for this clone. Other DNA sequences in this specimen translate into the identical CDR3. Here the CDR3 reads CASSQEGGVGQPQHF. The CDR3 DNA is TGCGCCAGCAGCCAAGAAGGAGGGGTCGGACAGCCCCAGCATTTT. The V gene is TRBV4-1, the J gene TRBJ1-5, with TRBD1 as a possible D gene (5 bases). The germline V gene has CDR1 MGHRA and CDR2 YSYEKL. The CDR3 totals 15 residues. The V end was cut by 0 bases, the J end by 7 bases, with 13 bases between.

The chain couples TRBV19 to TRBJ2-1; 7 bases line up with TRBD2. The CDR3 runs 14 residues. Germline trimming cut 5 bases from V and 8 bases from J; bases unmatched to any gene: 9. Germline-derived CDR1 and CDR2 are LNHDA and SQIVND (reference sequence). The CDR3 nucleotides are TGTGCCAGTAGTCTTTTAGCGGGCCGGGATGAGCAGTTCTTC. It encodes CASSLLAGRDEQFF.

The gene calls are TRBV6-5 and TRBJ1-1; TRBD1 agrees at 9 bases. The germline V gene has CDR1 MNHEY and CDR2 SVGAGI. This CDR3 spans 14 amino acids. After removal of 2 bases from V and 4 bases from J, the junction contained 2 bases not matched to a gene. The CDR3 region is CASSYGTGLTEAFF. The DNA for the CDR3 is TGTGCCAGCAGTTACGGGACAGGGCTCACTGAAGCTTTCTTT.

This clone was seen just once. CDR3 nucleotide sequence: TGTGCCAGCAGTTTCTCCGGGGAGCTGTTTTTT. Translated, it gives CASSFSGELFF. This sequence joins TRBV27 and TRBJ2-2; D is undetermined. Trimming took off 3 bases at V and 6 bases at J, with 2 bases between the two ends. The CDR3 is 11 amino acids. Germline V gene lookup returns CDR1 MNHEY and CDR2 SMNVEV (reference sequence).

The CDR3 DNA reads as TGCGCCAGCAGCCAAGATGGCAGAATGTATGGCTACACCTTC. It encodes CASSQDGRMYGYTF. The chain couples TRBV4-1 to TRBJ1-2; D gene uncertain. CDR3 length: 14 residues. Trimming shortened V by 0 bases and J by 5 bases, and 10 bases separated the two germline ends. The V gene's germline CDR1 is MGHRA and CDR2 YSYEKL.

The rearrangement uses TRBV10-2 and TRBJ2-1, with TRBD2 identical over 12 bases. The CDR3 is made up of 16 amino acids. Trimming cost V 7 bases and J 3 bases; bases outside gene matches: 7. The germline CDR1 and CDR2 sequences are WSHSY and SAAADI. As DNA, the CDR3 is TGCGCCAGCAAGTCTAGCGGGAGGGAAAACTACAATGAGCAGTTCTTC. Translating gives CASKSSGRENYNEQFF.

This rearrangement joins TRBV14 to TRBJ2-3; no firm D call. V lost 2 bases and J 1 base, leaving 22 bases between the germline ends. CDR3 length equals 19 residues. Germline-derived CDR1 and CDR2 are SGHDN and FVKESK. CDR3 residues: CASSQSHFNARVGTDTQYF. In nucleotides, the CDR3 is TGTGCCAGCAGCCAATCTCACTTTAACGCAAGAGTTGGCACAGATACGCAGTATTTT.

This sequence joins TRBV7-9 and TRBJ2-1, with TRBD2 matching 12 bases. The CDR3 has 14 amino acids. The junction had 2 bases not matched to a gene; V was cut back by 1 base and J by 10 bases. Germline CDR1 reads SEHNR; CDR2 reads FQNEAQ (reference sequence). The CDR3 sequence is CASSLGGLAGEQFF. CDR3 DNA sequence: TGTGCCAGCAGCTTAGGAGGACTAGCGGGAGAGCAGTTCTTC. The variable domain in full, with the rest retrieved from reference TRBV7-9 and TRBJ2-1, is DTGVSQNPRHKITKRGQNVTFRCDPISEHNRLYWYRQTLGQGPEFLTYFQNEAQLEKSRLLSDRFSAERPKGSFSTLEIQRTEQGDSAMYLCASSLGGLAGEQFFGPGTRLTVL.

The rearrangement links TRBV5-6 to TRBJ1-3; possible D gene TRBD1, 5 bases. V lost 7 bases and J 6 bases, leaving 11 bases between the germline ends. In germline, CDR1 is SGHDT, CDR2 YYEEEE. The CDR3 is made up of 12 amino acids. CDR3 in DNA: TGTGCCAGCGGGGGAGGGGCAAACACCATATATTTT. Its translation: CASGGGANTIYF.

The chain links TRBV9 to TRBJ2-1; 8 nucleotides align to TRBD2. This CDR3 region has 13 residues. Looked up from germline, CDR1 is SGDLS and CDR2 is YYNGEE. J gave up 9 bases and V 0 bases, and 2 bases lay outside the gene matches. CDR3 sequence reads: CASSVAGGSEQFF. The DNA of the CDR3 is TGTGCCAGCAGCGTAGCGGGGGGGAGTGAGCAGTTCTTC.

This clone was observed a handful of times. The chain carries TRBV30 and TRBJ1-1; no clear D. Trimming cost V 5 bases and J 0 bases, with 16 bases left between them. CDR3 size: 15 residues. CDR1 and CDR2 from the germline V gene are GTSNPN and SVGIG (reference sequence). The CDR3 coding sequence is TGTGCCTGGCGGAGGGCAGACACCATGAACACTGAAGCTTTCTTT. It codes for CAWRRADTMNTEAFF.

The chain combines TRBV7-3 with TRBJ2-1; TRBD2 matches at 9 bases. Losses at the gene ends were 2 bases for V and 0 bases for J; bases not matched to a gene: 5. This CDR3 is 17 amino acids long. Germline V CDR1 and CDR2: SGHTA, FQGTGA. The CDR3 DNA reads as TGTGCCAGCAGCTTACCGCGGGAGGGAAGCTCCTACAATGAGCAGTTCTTC. Its translation: CASSLPREGSSYNEQFF.

The V call is TRBV27, the J call TRBJ1-2; possible D gene TRBD1, 6 bases. CDR1 is MNHEY and CDR2 is SMNVEV in the germline V gene (reference sequence). V was trimmed by 5 bases and J by 4 bases, leaving 11 bases between them. The CDR3 has 13 amino acids. CDR3 DNA sequence: TGTGCCAGCAGTCCTGGACAGTCCTATGGCTACACCTTC. Translating gives CASSPGQSYGYTF.